Following are 26 T cell receptor beta chains from one sample sequenced in a study of T cell clones after liver transplantation. Sequencing used immunoSEQ multiplex PCR; TCRdb keeps in-frame clones, though not all of them. The table includes 70,000 or so clones, 90% detected once. This specimen consisted of CD4+ T cells from blood, obtained before liver transplant. These receptors were taken from a human donor who received a liver transplant.

V usage is TRBV2 and J usage is TRBJ2-3, with no clear D. Germline lookup yields CDR1 SNHLY and CDR2 FYNNEI. The ends were cut back, 6 bases at V and 2 bases at J, with 12 bases in the middle. The CDR3 runs to 14 residues. The chain's CDR3 is CASSPTWATDTQYF. CDR3 in DNA: TGTGCCAGCAGCCCCACGTGGGCCACAGATACGCAGTATTTT. The complete variable domain, with remaining parts taken from reference TRBV2 and TRBJ2-3, reads EPEVTQTPSHQVTQMGQEVILRCVPISNHLYFYWYRQILGQKVEFLVSFYNNEISEKSEIFDDQFSVERPDGSNFTLKIRSTKLEDSAMYFCASSPTWATDTQYFGPGTRLTVL.

This rearrangement joins TRBV2 to TRBJ2-5; no clear D. This CDR3 is built from 11 residues. Germline values: CDR1 SNHLY, CDR2 FYNNEI. Between the trimmed V and J ends, which lost 4 bases and 5 bases, there was a span of 5 bases. CDR3 residues: CASSVLETQYF. DNA of the CDR3: TGTGCCAGCAGTGTCTTGGAGACCCAGTACTTC.

The chain employs TRBV6-5 and TRBJ1-1; no reliable D call. V was cut by 9 bases and J by 7 bases, with 6 bases left in between. The CDR3 is 9 amino acids. Germline V CDR1 and CDR2: MNHEY, SVGAGI. This CDR3 is CARVIEAFF. The DNA of the CDR3 is TGTGCCAGGGTCATTGAAGCTTTCTTT.

The rearrangement joins TRBV12-5 to TRBJ1-2; tentatively, D is TRBD1 (6 bases). Germline CDR1 LGHNT, CDR2 FRNRAP. The CDR3 covers 11 residues. V was clipped by 6 bases and J by 5 bases, with 7 bases between them. Here the CDR3 reads CASGQGYGYTF. The CDR3 DNA reads as TGTGCTAGTGGCCAGGGGTATGGCTACACCTTC.

V usage is TRBV19 and J usage is TRBJ2-7; 7 nucleotides match TRBD1. Germline V gene lookup returns CDR1 LNHDA and CDR2 SQIVND (reference sequence). The length of the CDR3 is 16 residues. The trim removed 5 bases at V and 5 bases at J, leaving 15 bases unmatched. CDR3: CASSPRGDRGSNEQYF. In DNA, the CDR3 is TGTGCCAGTAGTCCTCGAGGGGACAGAGGTTCGAACGAGCAGTACTTC.

Only one count was recorded for this clone. The gene calls are TRBV27 and TRBJ2-3; 9 nucleotides line up with TRBD2. CDR1 is MNHEY, CDR2 SMNVEV, per germline (reference sequence). The CDR3 consists of 19 residues. V lost 1 base and J lost 4; bases outside the gene matches: 15. This CDR3 is CASSLLAGGAAGGPDTQYF. CDR3 DNA sequence: TGTGCCAGCAGTTTATTGGCGGGAGGGGCAGCGGGGGGACCAGATACGCAGTATTTT.

The chain carries TRBV5-1 and TRBJ2-1, with D tentatively TRBD1 (5 bases). This CDR3 contains 13 residues. Germline assignment: CDR1 SGHRS and CDR2 YFSETQ. V lost 4 bases and J 7 bases, leaving 12 bases between the germline ends. The CDR3 nucleotides are TGCGCCAGCAGCCCAGTTGGGGCGAATGAGCAGTTCTTC. Its protein product is CASSPVGANEQFF. Full variable domain (outside the CDR3, taken from reference TRBV5-1 and TRBJ2-1): KAGVTQTPRYLIKTRGQQVTLSCSPISGHRSVSWYQQTPGQGLQFLFEYFSETQRNKGNFPGRFSGRQFSNSRSEMNVSTLELGDSALYLCASSPVGANEQFFGPGTRLTVL.

The CDR3 sequence: CASSLRTGNEQYF. The CDR3 DNA reads TGTGCCAGCAGCTTAAGGACAGGGAACGAGCAGTACTTC. The rearrangement links TRBV5-4 to TRBJ2-7, with 8 bases identical to TRBD1. V was pared by 2 bases and J by 5 bases, with 3 bases of the junction left unmatched. The germline CDR1 and CDR2 sequences are SGHNT and YYREEE (reference sequence). The CDR3 spans 13 residues.

This clone came up once. Written as DNA, the CDR3 is TGTGCCAGCTCACGGAACAGGGGATCGGGCCAGCCCCAGCATTTT. Amino acid sequence: CASSRNRGSGQPQHF. This chain links TRBV18 with TRBJ1-5, with 7 bases matching TRBD1. Germline loops: CDR1 KGHSH, CDR2 LQKENI. This CDR3 spans 15 amino acids. The junction had 10 bases not matched to a gene; V was cut back by 4 bases and J by 7 bases. Full variable domain (outside the CDR3, taken from reference TRBV18 and TRBJ1-5): NAGVMQNPRHLVRRRGQEARLRCSPMKGHSHVYWYRQLPEEGLKFMVYLQKENIIDESGMPKERFSAEFPKEGPSILRIQQVVRGDSAAYFCASSRNRGSGQPQHFGDGTRLSIL.

This clone was found once. The genes are TRBV5-1 and TRBJ2-7; the match to TRBD1 covers 10 bases. Per germline, CDR1 SGHRS and CDR2 YFSETQ. V was clipped by 4 bases and J by 4 bases; unmatched bases: 5. The CDR3 loop spans 14 amino acids. DNA for the CDR3: TGCGCCAGCAGCGGGGGACAGGGGCGGTACGAGCAGTACTTC. It specifies CASSGGQGRYEQYF. The full variable domain, in which reference TRBV5-1 and TRBJ2-7 provide the parts outside the CDR3, is KAGVTQTPRYLIKTRGQQVTLSCSPISGHRSVSWYQQTPGQGLQFLFEYFSETQRNKGNFPGRFSGRQFSNSRSEMNVSTLELGDSALYLCASSGGQGRYEQYFGPGTRLTVT.

The chain recombines TRBV5-1 with TRBJ1-4; D not certain. The CDR3 runs 14 residues. V shed 4 bases and J shed 8 bases, with 15 bases lying between them. Germline CDR1 SGHRS, CDR2 YFSETQ. The CDR3 DNA reads TGCGCCAGCAGCCCCGAGTCGAGTGGGGAAAAACTGTTTTTT. Residues: CASSPESSGEKLFF.

V and J are TRBV11-2 and TRBJ2-1, with 12 bases identical to TRBD2. J lost 5 bases, V lost 5 bases, and 4 bases had no gene match. The CDR3 is 15 residues long. CDR1 SGHAT and CDR2 FQNNGV come from the germline V gene. The CDR3: CASSLRLAGDNEQFF. DNA for the CDR3: TGTGCCAGCAGCCTCAGACTAGCGGGAGACAATGAGCAGTTCTTC.

V gene TRBV28 combines with J gene TRBJ1-3; D is possibly TRBD1 (6 bases). Germline CDR1 is MDHEN and CDR2 is SYDVKM. With 6 bases removed from V and 3 bases from J, the gap between germline ends came to 15 bases. The CDR3 has 15 residues. CDR3 in amino acids: CASRSPGALGNTIYF. The DNA of the CDR3 is TGTGCCAGCAGGAGTCCGGGGGCGCTTGGAAACACCATATATTTT.

The chain joins TRBV5-1 to TRBJ1-1; 7 nucleotides agree with TRBD1. Germline V gene lookup returns CDR1 SGHRS and CDR2 YFSETQ. V lost 4 bases to trimming and J lost 4 bases; unmatched junction nucleotides: 7. There are 14 residues in the CDR3. The CDR3 DNA reads as TGCGCCAGCAGCCGGACAGGTCTGGGCACTGAAGCTTTCTTT. This codes for CASSRTGLGTEAFF.

The V gene is TRBV11-2, the J gene TRBJ2-1, with 8 bases lining up with TRBD2. Germline V gives CDR1 SGHAT, CDR2 FQNNGV. V lost 2 bases and J lost 5; bases outside the gene matches: 11. The CDR3 has 17 amino acids. CDR3 bases: TGTGCCAGCAGCTTAATCTTCGCGTTAGCGGGAAACAATGAGCAGTTCTTC. This codes for CASSLIFALAGNNEQFF.

This chain connects TRBV5-1 to TRBJ2-3; 9 bases align to TRBD2. Trimming took 0 bases from V and 5 from J; bases not matched to a gene: 10. This CDR3 spans 17 amino acids. Germline CDR1 and CDR2: SGHRS and YFSETQ. The CDR3, as DNA: TGCGCCAGCAGCTTGGCCGGCGGGAGGGCCGTTGGAGATACGCAGTATTTT. The encoded protein is CASSLAGGRAVGDTQYF.

This rearrangement joins TRBV5-1 to TRBJ1-4; 7 positions agree with TRBD1. The germline gives CDR1 SGHRS, CDR2 YFSETQ. The CDR3 totals 15 residues. V was pared by 6 bases and J by 3 bases, with 8 bases of the junction left unmatched. CDR3 amino acids: CASKAWDRPNEKLFF. CDR3 bases: TGCGCCAGCAAGGCGTGGGACAGACCTAATGAAAAACTGTTTTTT.

The chain combines TRBV20-1 with TRBJ1-1; 8 bases are shared with TRBD1. Trimming removed 1 base from V and 10 bases from J; junction bases left unmatched: 2. Germline assignment: CDR1 DFQATT and CDR2 SNEGSKA (reference sequence). The CDR3 has 11 residues. CDR3 sequence (DNA): TGCAGTGCTAGAGGTACAGGGGGAGCTTTCTTT. It specifies CSARGTGGAFF.

The chain combines TRBV6-6 with TRBJ1-5, with D uncertain. V dropped 5 bases and J dropped 4 bases, with 9 bases sitting between them. There are 13 residues in the CDR3. Germline CDR1 MNHNY, CDR2 SVGAGI (reference sequence). In DNA, the CDR3 is TGTGCCAGCAGTAAAGACCCGAATCAGCCCCAGCATTTT. Its translation is CASSKDPNQPQHF.

The chain employs TRBV6-5 and TRBJ2-6; weak D call: TRBD1 (6 bases). Trimming removed 6 bases at V and 2 bases at J, with 11 bases between. CDR1 and CDR2 (germline): MNHEY, SVGAGI. The CDR3 runs to 15 residues. CDR3 loop: CASSRQVTGANVLTF. The CDR3, as DNA: TGTGCCAGCAGCCGACAGGTCACTGGGGCCAACGTCCTGACTTTC.

The V and J genes are TRBV2 and TRBJ1-4; D call uncertain. CDR3 size: 14 residues. Per the germline V gene, CDR1 is SNHLY and CDR2 is FYNNEI. V lost 7 bases to trimming and J lost 0 bases, with 9 bases between them. This chain's CDR3 is CASNTVATNEKLFF. DNA for the CDR3: TGTGCCAGCAATACGGTCGCAACTAATGAAAAACTGTTTTTT.

This clone was detected only a few times. V is TRBV7-2 and J is TRBJ2-1; 10 nucleotides line up with TRBD2. This CDR3 is 15 amino acids long. Germline CDR1 is SGHTA and CDR2 is FQGNSA. The V segment lost 6 bases and the J segment 4 bases; nucleotides outside the gene matches: 6. The CDR3 spells CASSSSGSIYNEQFF. The CDR3 bases are TGTGCCAGCAGTTCTAGCGGGAGTATTTACAATGAGCAGTTCTTC.

Regarding this clone: One end of the junction is discordant with germline, which a read error may explain. V and J are TRBV19 and TRBJ2-1; perhaps TRBD2 as D (6 bases). CDR1 and CDR2 (germline): LNHDA, SQIVND (reference sequence). The CDR3 covers 15 residues. CDR3 sequence (DNA): TGTGCCAGTACTATAGCGGTTAGCTCCTACAATGAGCAGTTCTTC. Translation: CASTIAVSSYNEQFF.

The chain uses TRBV19 and TRBJ1-2; a possible D gene is TRBD1 (5 bases). Germline CDR1 reads LNHDA; CDR2 reads SQIVND (reference sequence). The CDR3 sequence is 14 residues long. V lost 7 bases and J 1 base, leaving 13 bases between the germline ends. CDR3 nucleotides: TGTGCCAGTACCGAACGGACACGTAACTATGGCTACACCTTC. This sequence encodes CASTERTRNYGYTF. Filled out from reference TRBV19 and TRBJ1-2, the complete variable domain reads DGGITQSPKYLFRKEGQNVTLSCEQNLNHDAMYWYRQDPGQGLRLIYYSQIVNDFQKGDIAEGYSVSREKKESFPLTVTSAQKNPTAFYLCASTERTRNYGYTFGSGTRLTVV.

The V call is TRBV5-1, the J call TRBJ2-3; 9 bases are a match to TRBD2. The germline V gene has CDR1 SGHRS and CDR2 YFSETQ. The CDR3 length is 15 residues. V lost 4 bases, J lost 0 bases, and 3 bases stayed unmatched. The CDR3 nucleotides are TGCGCCAGCAGCGATACTAGCGGGAGCACAGATACGCAGTATTTT. Translation gives CASSDTSGSTDTQYF.

The chain recombines TRBV19 with TRBJ2-1, with 8 positions matching TRBD2. V trimming: 10 bases; J trimming: 10 bases; junction bases outside the gene matches: 18. The germline V gene encodes CDR1 LNHDA and CDR2 SQIVND (reference sequence). This CDR3 is built from 15 residues. DNA for the CDR3: TGTGCCACATCGACGGGGGGGACTAGTCAAATCGAGCAGTTCTTC. This gives the protein CATSTGGTSQIEQFF.